This TCR beta chain was profiled in a study of CD8 T cell repertoires and HIV-1 epitope variants. Libraries were prepared by immunoSEQ multiplex PCR; TCRdb keeps only in-frame clonotypes and omits some of them. There are 6,500 to 9,000 clones in the sample; less than 75% occur only once, and around 42% lies in the top ten. Of note for this clone: Its antigen is undetermined.

Germline CDR1 MNHEY, CDR2 SVGAGI. V lost 5 bases, J lost 2 bases, and 13 bases lay in between. CDR3 length: 14 residues. The chain is built from TRBV6-5 and TRBJ2-7; D unresolved. Input material: cultured CD8+ T cells derived from PBMCs. This sequence originates from a male donor with HIV. CDR3 amino acids: CASSDLPPPYEQYF. The CDR3 nucleotides are TGTGCCAGCAGTGATCTGCCCCCTCCCTACGAGCAGTACTTC.